Sequencing of this T cell receptor (beta chain) was carried out in a study of somatic mutations in cytotoxic T cells in rheumatoid arthritis. A word on this clone: Its specificity is unknown.

With median age around 56 years (range 21-70) and less than 60% female, healthy controls came from blood donor buffy coats. CD4+ and CD8+ cells were isolated by positive magnetic bead selection, with purity checked by flow cytometry. Broader study findings: Of about 60 patients, seven to nine had a largest CD8+ clone that exceeded 20% of CD8+ cells.

The method was immunoSEQ multiplex PCR; TCRdb's version includes in-frame clones alone and lacks a portion of them. This repertoire shows about 19,000 clones, approximately 80% found once; its top ten account for roughly a tenth. From germline, CDR1 is MNHNS and CDR2 SASEGT. Trimming left V 3 bases short and J 2 bases short, with 10 bases between. CDR3 length: 14 amino acids. The material sequenced was CD8+ T cells sorted from blood. This TCR derives from a woman aged 50 to 60 in good health. The chain links TRBV6-1 to TRBJ1-2, with a weak D call TRBD1 (5 bases). The CDR3 region is CASSEWGLNYGYTF. In DNA form, the CDR3 reads TGTGCCAGCAGTGAGTGGGGACTCAACTATGGCTACACCTTC.